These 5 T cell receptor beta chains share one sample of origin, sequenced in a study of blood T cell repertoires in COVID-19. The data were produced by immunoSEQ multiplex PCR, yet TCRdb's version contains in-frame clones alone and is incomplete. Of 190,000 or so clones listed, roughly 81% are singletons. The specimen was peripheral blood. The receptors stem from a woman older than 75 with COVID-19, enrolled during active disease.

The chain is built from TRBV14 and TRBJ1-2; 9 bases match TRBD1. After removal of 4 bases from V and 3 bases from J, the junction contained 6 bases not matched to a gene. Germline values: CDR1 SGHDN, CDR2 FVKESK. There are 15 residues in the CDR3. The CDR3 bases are TGTGCCAGCAGCCCCGGGACAGGGCGGTACTATGGCTACACCTTC. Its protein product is CASSPGTGRYYGYTF.

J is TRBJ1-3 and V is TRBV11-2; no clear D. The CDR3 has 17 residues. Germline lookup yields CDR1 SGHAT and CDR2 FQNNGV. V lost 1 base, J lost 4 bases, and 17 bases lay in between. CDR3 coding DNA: TGTGCCAGCAGCTTAGGGTTATCAGCGGTTTTCGGAAACACCATATATTTT. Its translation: CASSLGLSAVFGNTIYF. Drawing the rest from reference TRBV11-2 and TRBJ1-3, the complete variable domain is EAGVAQSPRYKIIEKRQSVAFWCNPISGHATLYWYQQILGQGPKLLIQFQNNGVVDDSQLPKDRFSAERLKGVDSTLKIQPAKLEDSAVYLCASSLGLSAVFGNTIYFGEGSWLTVV.

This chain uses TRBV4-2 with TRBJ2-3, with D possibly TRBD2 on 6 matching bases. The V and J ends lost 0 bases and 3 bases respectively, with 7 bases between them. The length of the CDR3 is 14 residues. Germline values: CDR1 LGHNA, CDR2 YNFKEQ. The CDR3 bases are TGTGCCAGCAGCCAAGATCGGGGGACAGATACGCAGTATTTT. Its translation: CASSQDRGTDTQYF.

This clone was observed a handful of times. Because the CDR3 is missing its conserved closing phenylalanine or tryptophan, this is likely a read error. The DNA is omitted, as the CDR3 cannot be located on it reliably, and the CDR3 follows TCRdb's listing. The CDR3: CASSLPWDIFVREN. The rearrangement uses TRBV28 and TRBJ1-2; TRBD1 was called by the table and not checked on the DNA. From its first to its last residue, the CDR3 has 14 amino acids. Germline CDR1 and CDR2: MDHEN and SYDVKM.

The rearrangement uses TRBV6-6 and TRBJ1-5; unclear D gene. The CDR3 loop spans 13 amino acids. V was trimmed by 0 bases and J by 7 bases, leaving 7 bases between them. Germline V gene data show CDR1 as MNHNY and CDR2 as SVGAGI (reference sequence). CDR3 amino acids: CASSYSLNQPQHF. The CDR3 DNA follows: TGTGCCAGCAGTTACTCACTAAACCAGCCCCAGCATTTT.